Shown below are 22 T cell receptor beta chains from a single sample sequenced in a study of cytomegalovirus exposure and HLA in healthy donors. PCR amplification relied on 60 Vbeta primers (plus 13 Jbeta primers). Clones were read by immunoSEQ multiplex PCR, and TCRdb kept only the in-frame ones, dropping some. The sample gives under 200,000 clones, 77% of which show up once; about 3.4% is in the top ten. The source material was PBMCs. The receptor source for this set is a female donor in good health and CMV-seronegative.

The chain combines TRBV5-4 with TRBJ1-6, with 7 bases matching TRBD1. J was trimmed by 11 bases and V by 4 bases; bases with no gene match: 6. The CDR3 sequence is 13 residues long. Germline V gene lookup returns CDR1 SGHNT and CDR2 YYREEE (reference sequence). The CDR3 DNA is TGTGCCAGCAGCACGGACAGGATCACACCCCTCCACTTT. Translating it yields CASSTDRITPLHF.

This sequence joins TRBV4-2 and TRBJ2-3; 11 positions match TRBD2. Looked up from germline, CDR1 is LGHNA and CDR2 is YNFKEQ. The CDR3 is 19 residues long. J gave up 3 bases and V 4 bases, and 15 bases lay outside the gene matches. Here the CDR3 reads CASSRELAGGPYETDTQYF. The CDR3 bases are TGTGCCAGCAGCCGGGAGTTAGCGGGAGGGCCATATGAGACAGATACGCAGTATTTT.

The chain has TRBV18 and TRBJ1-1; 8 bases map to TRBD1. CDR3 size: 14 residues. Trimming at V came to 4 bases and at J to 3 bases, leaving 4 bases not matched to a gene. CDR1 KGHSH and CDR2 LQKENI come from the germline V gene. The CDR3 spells CASSHKTGDTEAFF. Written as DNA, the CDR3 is TGTGCCAGCTCACATAAGACAGGGGACACTGAAGCTTTCTTT.

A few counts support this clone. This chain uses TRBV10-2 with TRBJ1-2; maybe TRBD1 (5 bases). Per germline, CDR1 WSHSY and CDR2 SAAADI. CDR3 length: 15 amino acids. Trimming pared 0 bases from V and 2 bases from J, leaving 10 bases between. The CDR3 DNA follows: TGCGCCAGCAGTGAGTCGGTAGGGGCCAACTATGGCTACACCTTC. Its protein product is CASSESVGANYGYTF.

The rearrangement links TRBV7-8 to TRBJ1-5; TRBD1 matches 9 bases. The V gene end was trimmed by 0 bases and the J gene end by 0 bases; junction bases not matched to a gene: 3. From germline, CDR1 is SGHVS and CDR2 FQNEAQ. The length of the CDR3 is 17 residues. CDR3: CASSLAGTGFSNQPQHF. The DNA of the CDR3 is TGTGCCAGCAGCTTAGCCGGGACAGGGTTTAGCAATCAGCCCCAGCATTTT. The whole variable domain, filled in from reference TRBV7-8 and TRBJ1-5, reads GAGVSQSPRYKVAKRGQDVALRCDPISGHVSLFWYQQALGQGPEFLTYFQNEAQLDKSGLPSDRFFAERPEGSVSTLKIQRTQQEDSAVYLCASSLAGTGFSNQPQHFGDGTRLSIL.

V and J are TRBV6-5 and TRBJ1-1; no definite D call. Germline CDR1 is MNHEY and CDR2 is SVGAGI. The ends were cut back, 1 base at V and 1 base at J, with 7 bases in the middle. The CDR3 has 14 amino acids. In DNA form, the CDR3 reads TGTGCCAGCAGTTACTTCCGGGAGAACACTGAAGCTTTCTTT. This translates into CASSYFRENTEAFF.

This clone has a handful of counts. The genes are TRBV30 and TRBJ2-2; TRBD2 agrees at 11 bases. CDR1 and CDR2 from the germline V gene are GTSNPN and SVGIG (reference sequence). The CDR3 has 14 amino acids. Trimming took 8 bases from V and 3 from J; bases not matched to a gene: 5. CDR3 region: CARILAGDTGELFF. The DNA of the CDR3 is TGTGCCCGGATACTAGCGGGAGACACCGGGGAGCTGTTTTTT.

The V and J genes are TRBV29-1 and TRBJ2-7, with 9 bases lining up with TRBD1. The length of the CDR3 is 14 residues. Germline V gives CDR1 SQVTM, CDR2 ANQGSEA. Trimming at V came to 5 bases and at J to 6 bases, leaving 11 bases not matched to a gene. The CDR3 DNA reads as TGCAGCGTTCGACTACCGGGACAGGGTGGCGAGCAGTACTTC. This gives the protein CSVRLPGQGGEQYF.

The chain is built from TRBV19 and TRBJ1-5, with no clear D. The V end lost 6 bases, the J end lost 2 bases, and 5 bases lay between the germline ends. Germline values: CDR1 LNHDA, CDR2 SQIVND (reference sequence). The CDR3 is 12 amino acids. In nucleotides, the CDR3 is TGTGCCAGTAGGGCGGGCAATCAGCCCCAGCATTTT. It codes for CASRAGNQPQHF. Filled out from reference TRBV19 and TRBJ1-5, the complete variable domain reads DGGITQSPKYLFRKEGQNVTLSCEQNLNHDAMYWYRQDPGQGLRLIYYSQIVNDFQKGDIAEGYSVSREKKESFPLTVTSAQKNPTAFYLCASRAGNQPQHFGDGTRLSIL.

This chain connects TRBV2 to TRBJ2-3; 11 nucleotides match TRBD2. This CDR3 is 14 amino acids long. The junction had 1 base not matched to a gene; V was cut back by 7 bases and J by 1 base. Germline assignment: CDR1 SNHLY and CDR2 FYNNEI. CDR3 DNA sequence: TGTGCCAGCAAGACTAGCGGGGGCACAGATACGCAGTATTTT. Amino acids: CASKTSGGTDTQYF.

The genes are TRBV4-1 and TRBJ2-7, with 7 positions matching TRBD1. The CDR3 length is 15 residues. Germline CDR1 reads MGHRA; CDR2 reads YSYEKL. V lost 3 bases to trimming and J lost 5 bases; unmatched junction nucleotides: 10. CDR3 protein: CASSQTGKKVHEQYF. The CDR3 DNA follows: TGCGCCAGCAGCCAGACAGGGAAGAAAGTCCACGAGCAGTACTTC.

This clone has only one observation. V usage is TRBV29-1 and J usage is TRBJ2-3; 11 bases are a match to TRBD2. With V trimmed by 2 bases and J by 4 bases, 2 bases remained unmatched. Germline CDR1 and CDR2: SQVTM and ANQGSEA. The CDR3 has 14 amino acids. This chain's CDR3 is CSVEIAGGPDTQYF. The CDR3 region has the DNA TGCAGCGTTGAAATAGCGGGAGGGCCAGATACGCAGTATTTT.

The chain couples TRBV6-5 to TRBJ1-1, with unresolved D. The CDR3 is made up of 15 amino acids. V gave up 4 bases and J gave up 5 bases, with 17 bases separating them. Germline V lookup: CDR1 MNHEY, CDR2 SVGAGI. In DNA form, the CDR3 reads TGTGCCAGCAGTTTACCGGGAGCCCCGGGGACTGAAGCTTTCTTT. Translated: CASSLPGAPGTEAFF.

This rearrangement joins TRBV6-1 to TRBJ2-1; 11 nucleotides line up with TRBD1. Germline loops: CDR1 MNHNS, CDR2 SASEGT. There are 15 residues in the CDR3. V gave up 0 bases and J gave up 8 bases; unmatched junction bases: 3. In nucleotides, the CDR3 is TGTGCCAGCAGTGAAGCGGGGACAGGGGGGCATGAGCAGTTCTTC. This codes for CASSEAGTGGHEQFF.

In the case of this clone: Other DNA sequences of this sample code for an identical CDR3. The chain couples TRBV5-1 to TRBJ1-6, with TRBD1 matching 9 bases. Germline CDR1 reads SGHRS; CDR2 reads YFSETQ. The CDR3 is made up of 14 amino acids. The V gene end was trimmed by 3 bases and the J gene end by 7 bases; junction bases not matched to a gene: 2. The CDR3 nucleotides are TGCGCCAGCAGCTCGGACAGGGGAAATTCACCCCTCCACTTT. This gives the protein CASSSDRGNSPLHF.

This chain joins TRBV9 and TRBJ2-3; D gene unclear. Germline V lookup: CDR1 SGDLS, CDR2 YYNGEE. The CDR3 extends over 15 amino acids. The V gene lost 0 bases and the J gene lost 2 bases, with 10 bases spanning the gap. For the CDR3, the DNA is TGTGCCAGCAGCGTAGATCTGCGGAACACAGATACGCAGTATTTT. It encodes CASSVDLRNTDTQYF. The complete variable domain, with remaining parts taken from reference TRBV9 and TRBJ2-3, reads DSGVTQTPKHLITATGQRVTLRCSPRSGDLSVYWYQQSLDQGLQFLIQYYNGEERAKGNILERFSAQQFPDLHSELNLSSLELGDSALYFCASSVDLRNTDTQYFGPGTRLTVL.

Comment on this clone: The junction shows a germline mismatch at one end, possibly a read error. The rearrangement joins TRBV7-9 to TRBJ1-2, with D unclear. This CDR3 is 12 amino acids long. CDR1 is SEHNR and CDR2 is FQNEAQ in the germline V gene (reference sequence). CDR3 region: CSSSLAVGGYTF. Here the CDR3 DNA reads TGTTCCAGCAGCTTAGCGGTGGGCGGCTACACCTTC.

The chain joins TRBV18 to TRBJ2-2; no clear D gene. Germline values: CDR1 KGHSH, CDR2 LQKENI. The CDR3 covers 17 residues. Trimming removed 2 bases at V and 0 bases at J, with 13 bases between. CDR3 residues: CASSPMAVEANTGELFF. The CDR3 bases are TGTGCCAGCTCACCAATGGCAGTCGAGGCGAACACCGGGGAGCTGTTTTTT.

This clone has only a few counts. CDR3 loop: CATSREERQAGYTF. CDR3 nucleotide sequence: TGTGCCACCAGCAGGGAAGAGAGACAGGCGGGCTACACCTTC. The chain employs TRBV15 and TRBJ1-2; D possibly corresponds to TRBD1 (6 bases). Germline-derived CDR1 and CDR2 are LNHNV and YYDKDF (reference sequence). Trimming took 3 bases from V and 8 from J, leaving 16 bases between them. There are 14 residues in the CDR3. Drawing the rest from reference TRBV15 and TRBJ1-2, the complete variable domain is DAMVIQNPRYQVTQFGKPVTLSCSQTLNHNVMYWYQQKSSQAPKLLFHYYDKDFNNEADTPDNFQSRRPNTSFCFLDIRSPGLGDTAMYLCATSREERQAGYTFGSGTRLTVV.

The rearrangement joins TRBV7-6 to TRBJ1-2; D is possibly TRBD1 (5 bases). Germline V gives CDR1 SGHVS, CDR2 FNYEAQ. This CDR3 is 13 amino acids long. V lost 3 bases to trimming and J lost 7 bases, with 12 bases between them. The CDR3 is CASSLTEYAGYTF. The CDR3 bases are TGTGCCAGCAGCTTGACAGAATATGCTGGCTACACCTTC.

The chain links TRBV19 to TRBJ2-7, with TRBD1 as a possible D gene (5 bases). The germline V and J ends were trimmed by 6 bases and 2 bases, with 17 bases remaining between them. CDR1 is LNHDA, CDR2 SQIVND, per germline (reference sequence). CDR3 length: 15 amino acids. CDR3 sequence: CASSPNRGFPYEQYF. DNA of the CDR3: TGTGCCAGTAGCCCTAATAGGGGTTTCCCCTACGAGCAGTACTTC.

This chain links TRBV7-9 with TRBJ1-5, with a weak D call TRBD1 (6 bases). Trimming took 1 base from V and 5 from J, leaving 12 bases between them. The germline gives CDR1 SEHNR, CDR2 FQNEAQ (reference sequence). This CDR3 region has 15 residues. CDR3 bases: TGTGCCAGCAGCTTAGGGGGGCGCGGAGATCAGCCCCAGCATTTT. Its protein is CASSLGGRGDQPQHF.